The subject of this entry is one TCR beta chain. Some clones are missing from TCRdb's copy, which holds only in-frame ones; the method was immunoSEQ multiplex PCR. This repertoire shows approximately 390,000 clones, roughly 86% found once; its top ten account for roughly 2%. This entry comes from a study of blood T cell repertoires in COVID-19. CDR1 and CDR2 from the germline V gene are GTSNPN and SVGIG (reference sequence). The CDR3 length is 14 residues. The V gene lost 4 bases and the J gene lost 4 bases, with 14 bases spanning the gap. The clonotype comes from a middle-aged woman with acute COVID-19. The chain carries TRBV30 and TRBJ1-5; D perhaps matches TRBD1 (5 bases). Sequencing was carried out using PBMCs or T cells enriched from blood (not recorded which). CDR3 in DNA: TGTGCCTGGAAGATGGGGCCGCTAAATCAGCCCCAGCATTTT. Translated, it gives CAWKMGPLNQPQHF. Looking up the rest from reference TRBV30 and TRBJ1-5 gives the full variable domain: SQTIHQWPATLVQPVGSPLSLECTVEGTSNPNLYWYRQAAGRGLQLLFYSVGIGQISSEVPQNLSASRPQDRQFILSSKKLLLSDSGFYLCAWKMGPLNQPQHFGDGTRLSIL.